The entry that follows covers one T cell receptor beta chain sequence. CDR3 length equals 16 residues. The ends lost 2 bases at V and 2 bases at J; junction bases unmatched: 7. CDR1 is MGHRA, CDR2 YSYEKL, per germline. The data were produced by immunoSEQ multiplex PCR, yet TCRdb's version contains in-frame clones alone and is incomplete. This table has over 45,000 clones, less than 85% appearing once. The data were obtained in a study of blood T cell repertoires in COVID-19. The wider study: Sites across the United States, Italy and Spain contributed samples from acute and convalescent COVID-19. Sample material is recorded as cDNA or gDNA derived from T cells, B-cell-depleted T cells, or PBMCs.

V is TRBV4-1 and J is TRBJ2-3; TRBD2 matches at 7 bases. Material for sequencing was peripheral blood. This TCR came from a woman aged 45-65 years with active or convalescent COVID-19. The CDR3 nucleotides read TGCGCCAGCAGCCAAACCCGACTAGCTGCCACAGATACGCAGTATTTT. The encoded protein is CASSQTRLAATDTQYF.